A single sample is the source of the 10 T cell receptor beta chains below, sequenced in a study of OX40 agonist ivuxolimab in advanced cancers. Only in-frame clones appear in the TCRdb table, and some are missing; sequencing was by immunoSEQ multiplex PCR. The top ten hold less than 1.3% of the sample, which has about 45,000 clones, 88% seen once. The source was CD4+ or CD8+ T cells sorted from blood, collected in a trial of the OX40 agonist ivuxolimab. These receptors were obtained from an adult with an advanced solid tumor such as melanoma, head and neck, liver or kidney cancer.

This rearrangement joins TRBV6-6 to TRBJ2-7; the D is unclear. The V end was cut by 3 bases, the J end by 0 bases, with 12 bases between. In germline, CDR1 is MNHNY, CDR2 SVGAGI (reference sequence). This CDR3 is 15 amino acids long. CDR3 in amino acids: CASSYRRGLSYEQYF. In DNA form, the CDR3 reads TGTGCCAGCAGTTATCGCCGCGGCCTCTCCTACGAGCAGTACTTC.

The CDR3 DNA sequence: TGTGCCAGCAGCATCATCCTCACCGGAGAGCAGTTCTTC. It encodes CASSIILTGEQFF. The chain is built from TRBV5-4 and TRBJ2-1; D call uncertain. V was trimmed by 4 bases and J by 10 bases, leaving 15 bases between them. Germline V lookup: CDR1 SGHNT, CDR2 YYREEE (reference sequence). The CDR3 runs to 13 residues.

This clone was recorded once. The V call is TRBV18, the J call TRBJ1-5; unclear D gene. CDR1 is KGHSH and CDR2 is LQKENI in the germline V gene. V lost 3 bases, J lost 1 base, and 16 bases lay in between. This CDR3 is 17 amino acids long. As DNA, the CDR3 is TGTGCCAGCTCACCCACTGCGGGAGCTGTGAGCAATCAGCCCCAGCATTTT. Amino acids: CASSPTAGAVSNQPQHF. The complete variable domain, with remaining parts taken from reference TRBV18 and TRBJ1-5, reads NAGVMQNPRHLVRRRGQEARLRCSPMKGHSHVYWYRQLPEEGLKFMVYLQKENIIDESGMPKERFSAEFPKEGPSILRIQQVVRGDSAAYFCASSPTAGAVSNQPQHFGDGTRLSIL.

The V call is TRBV7-3, the J call TRBJ2-7; perhaps TRBD2 as D (5 bases). Looked up from germline, CDR1 is SGHTA and CDR2 is FQGTGA. This CDR3 spans 13 amino acids. V was clipped by 6 bases and J by 0 bases, with 9 bases between them. The CDR3 nucleotides are TGTGCCAGCAGTCGGGATCACTCCTACGAGCAGTACTTC. Its protein is CASSRDHSYEQYF.

The rearrangement uses TRBV11-2 and TRBJ2-1; 11 bases are a match to TRBD2. The length of the CDR3 is 16 residues. Germline V CDR1 and CDR2: SGHAT, FQNNGV. Losses at the gene ends were 4 bases for V and 2 bases for J; bases not matched to a gene: 4. The CDR3 protein is CASSSIAGGTYNEQFF. DNA for the CDR3: TGTGCCAGCAGCTCTATAGCGGGAGGGACCTACAATGAGCAGTTCTTC.

This sequence joins TRBV28 and TRBJ2-2; perhaps TRBD1 as D (6 bases). Germline CDR1 and CDR2: MDHEN and SYDVKM. The CDR3 extends over 14 amino acids. Between the trimmed V and J ends, which lost 2 bases and 6 bases, there was a span of 10 bases. CDR3 sequence reads: CASSLVQGAGELFF. CDR3 coding DNA: TGTGCCAGCAGTTTAGTACAGGGCGCCGGGGAGCTGTTTTTT.

This rearrangement joins TRBV18 to TRBJ2-7; D is undetermined. V gave up 3 bases and J gave up 6 bases, with 12 bases separating them. Germline values: CDR1 KGHSH, CDR2 LQKENI. The length of the CDR3 is 13 residues. This CDR3 reads CASSPKDVGEQYF. The CDR3 DNA reads as TGTGCCAGCTCACCGAAGGATGTCGGCGAGCAGTACTTC. Combining the CDR3 with reference TRBV18 and TRBJ2-7 gives the whole variable domain NAGVMQNPRHLVRRRGQEARLRCSPMKGHSHVYWYRQLPEEGLKFMVYLQKENIIDESGMPKERFSAEFPKEGPSILRIQQVVRGDSAAYFCASSPKDVGEQYFGPGTRLTVT.

This chain uses TRBV7-2 with TRBJ1-2; 7 bases match TRBD1. Trimming removed 6 bases from V and 0 bases from J; junction bases left unmatched: 7. In germline, CDR1 is SGHTA, CDR2 FQGNSA. The CDR3 spans 15 residues. CDR3 residues: CASSPRTGANYGYTF. CDR3 bases: TGTGCCAGCAGTCCTAGGACAGGAGCTAACTATGGCTACACCTTC.

This clone has a single count. The chain has TRBV5-1 and TRBJ2-2; TRBD1 is a possible D gene (6 bases). Germline V CDR1 and CDR2: SGHRS, YFSETQ. The CDR3 loop spans 15 amino acids. The V end lost 4 bases, the J end lost 0 bases, and 10 bases lay between the germline ends. CDR3 bases: TGCGCCAGCAGCAGAGGGGGAACGAACACCGGGGAGCTGTTTTTT. Translating gives CASSRGGTNTGELFF. Drawing the rest from reference TRBV5-1 and TRBJ2-2, the complete variable domain is KAGVTQTPRYLIKTRGQQVTLSCSPISGHRSVSWYQQTPGQGLQFLFEYFSETQRNKGNFPGRFSGRQFSNSRSEMNVSTLELGDSALYLCASSRGGTNTGELFFGEGSRLTVL.

The chain links TRBV11-2 to TRBJ2-5; 7 bases match TRBD1. The DNA end is a closer match to TRBJ2-7, so the J assignment may be wrong. The CDR3 is 14 amino acids. From germline, CDR1 is SGHAT and CDR2 FQNNGV. The CDR3 is CASSFTGARYEQYF. CDR3 sequence (DNA): TGTGCCAGCAGCTTTACAGGGGCTAGGTACGAGCAGTACTTC.